This passage covers 23 T cell receptor beta chains from one sample sequenced in a study of blood T cell repertoires in COVID-19. Generated by immunoSEQ multiplex PCR, the TCRdb table keeps only in-frame clones and is missing some. In the table there are roughly 88,000 clones, about two thirds of which are singletons. The sequencing input was peripheral blood. The receptor source for this set is a woman aged 60 to 75 in a cohort sampled during active or convalescent COVID-19.

This clone was counted a few times. The chain carries TRBV7-5 and TRBJ1-1; the table names TRBD1, a call not compared with the DNA. TRBV7-5 is flagged as a pseudogene. There are 20 residues in the CDR3. CDR3 region: CARSLGEGTGKGPMNTEAFF. In DNA, the CDR3 is TGTGCCAGAAGCTTAGGGGAAGGAACAGGGAAGGGGCCCATGAACACTGAAGCTTTCTTT.

The table lists this clone with a few counts. The chain carries TRBV4-1 and TRBJ2-7; D remains ambiguous. The germline V gene has CDR1 MGHRA and CDR2 YSYEKL. The CDR3 is made up of 12 amino acids. V was shortened by 1 base and J by 3 bases, with 4 bases between the two germline ends. CDR3 bases: TGCGCCAGCAGCCAAGGCAGCTACGAGCAGTACTTC. Translation gives CASSQGSYEQYF.

The CDR3 loop is CASSLEGGSTEAFF. In nucleotides, the CDR3 is TGTGCCAGCAGCTTAGAGGGGGGGAGCACTGAAGCTTTCTTT. This chain connects TRBV7-6 to TRBJ1-1; D perhaps matches TRBD1 (6 bases). V was pared by 1 base and J by 4 bases, with 10 bases between. The CDR3 has 14 residues. Germline CDR1 reads SGHVS; CDR2 reads FNYEAQ.

This clone was detected many times. The CDR3 region has the DNA TGCGCCAGCAGCTTGCGTCCGGGAAACCACTATGGCTACACCTTC. This encodes CASSLRPGNHYGYTF. V is TRBV5-1 and J is TRBJ1-2; D not certain. This CDR3 has 15 amino acids. The ends were cut back, 1 base at V and 3 bases at J, with 13 bases in the middle. Germline V gene sequence: CDR1 SGHRS, CDR2 YFSETQ. Complete variable domain (other parts from reference TRBV5-1 and TRBJ1-2): KAGVTQTPRYLIKTRGQQVTLSCSPISGHRSVSWYQQTPGQGLQFLFEYFSETQRNKGNFPGRFSGRQFSNSRSEMNVSTLELGDSALYLCASSLRPGNHYGYTFGSGTRLTVV.

The chain couples TRBV2 to TRBJ2-7, with TRBD1 matching 7 bases. Germline lookup yields CDR1 SNHLY and CDR2 FYNNEI. J was trimmed by 2 bases and V by 3 bases; bases with no gene match: 4. This CDR3 has 14 amino acids. This chain's CDR3 is CASSEVTGPYEQYF. The CDR3, as DNA: TGTGCCAGCAGTGAGGTGACAGGGCCCTACGAGCAGTACTTC.

This clone came up once. This rearrangement joins TRBV7-9 to TRBJ2-7, with a possible D match to TRBD1 (6 bases). Per germline, CDR1 SEHNR and CDR2 FQNEAQ (reference sequence). The CDR3 is 13 amino acids. Trimming shortened V by 1 base and J by 10 bases, and 14 bases separated the two germline ends. The CDR3 spells CASSLGSTTGQYF. CDR3 coding DNA: TGTGCCAGCAGCTTAGGGTCCACGACAGGCCAGTACTTC.

This sequence joins TRBV10-2 and TRBJ1-2, with D unresolved. Per the germline V gene, CDR1 is WSHSY and CDR2 is SAAADI. The CDR3 runs 14 residues. The V and J ends lost 3 bases and 4 bases respectively, with 12 bases between them. The DNA for the CDR3 is TGCGCCAGCAGTGATAGAGGAGTTGGCTATGGCTACACCTTC. Translation: CASSDRGVGYGYTF.

This clone was picked up a small number of times. V gene TRBV29-1 combines with J gene TRBJ1-1; TRBD1 matches at 7 bases. With 5 bases clipped from V and 2 bases from J, the junction kept 5 bases outside the gene matches. Germline V gene lookup returns CDR1 SQVTM and CDR2 ANQGSEA. This CDR3 has 13 amino acids. Here the CDR3 reads CSVQTGVNTEAFF. In DNA form, the CDR3 reads TGCAGCGTTCAAACAGGGGTAAACACTGAAGCTTTCTTT. Complete variable domain (other parts from reference TRBV29-1 and TRBJ1-1): SAVISQKPSRDICQRGTSLTIQCQVDSQVTMMFWYRQQPGQSLTLIATANQGSEATYESGFVIDKFPISRPNLTFSTLTVSNMSPEDSSIYLCSVQTGVNTEAFFGQGTRLTVV.

This chain connects TRBV6-5 to TRBJ2-1, with D possibly matching TRBD2 (5 bases). V lost 6 bases to trimming and J lost 7 bases, with 13 bases between them. CDR3 length: 13 amino acids. Germline V gene lookup returns CDR1 MNHEY and CDR2 SVGAGI. DNA of the CDR3: TGTGCCAGCAGAACCGGACTGGGGAATGAGCAGTTCTTC. This encodes CASRTGLGNEQFF.

In its sample, this clone was seen a few times. The genes are TRBV4-3 and TRBJ1-3; 7 nucleotides line up with TRBD1. CDR3 length: 14 amino acids. Germline CDR1 and CDR2: LGHNA and YSLEER. Trimming took 4 bases from V and 4 from J; bases not matched to a gene: 4. CDR3 DNA sequence: TGCGCCAGCAGCCGAGGGGGCGGGGGAAACACCATATATTTT. It yields the protein CASSRGGGGNTIYF.

CDR3 protein: CASSLVGGGHSGANVLTF. CDR3 coding DNA: TGTGCCAGCAGCTTAGTGGGCGGGGGACACTCTGGGGCCAACGTCCTGACTTTC. The rearrangement uses TRBV7-2 and TRBJ2-6; D may be TRBD2 (7 bases). CDR1 SGHTA and CDR2 FQGNSA come from the germline V gene. With 1 base removed from V and 0 bases from J, the gap between germline ends came to 13 bases. CDR3 length: 18 amino acids.

This chain uses TRBV3-1 (or the pseudogene TRBV3-2) with TRBJ2-7; tentatively, D is TRBD2 (6 bases). CDR1 and CDR2 from the germline V gene are LGHDT and YNNKEL (reference sequence). V was trimmed by 4 bases and J by 11 bases, leaving 21 bases between them. The CDR3 has 14 amino acids. The CDR3 DNA reads TGTGCCAGCAGCCCGCTCGGCGGGGCGCCAGATAAGTACTTC. Its protein product is CASSPLGGAPDKYF.

This clone was observed a few times. The chain joins TRBV11-2 to TRBJ1-2; 9 nucleotides align to TRBD1. This CDR3 has 16 residues. Germline assignment: CDR1 SGHAT and CDR2 FQNNGV. V gave up 6 bases and J gave up 5 bases; unmatched junction bases: 13. The CDR3 spells CASSSTYGTGNYGYTF. The CDR3 nucleotides read TGTGCCAGCAGTTCAACTTACGGGACAGGGAATTATGGCTACACCTTC.

This clone was counted many times. The rearrangement uses TRBV5-6 and TRBJ1-2; no clear D gene. CDR1 and CDR2 (germline): SGHDT, YYEEEE. V gave up 4 bases and J gave up 2 bases, with 6 bases separating them. This CDR3 spans 12 amino acids. As DNA, the CDR3 is TGTGCCAGCAGCGTCGGGAACTATGGCTACACCTTC. Protein: CASSVGNYGYTF.

This chain links TRBV6-5 with TRBJ1-1, with 7 nucleotides matching TRBD1. Germline assignment: CDR1 MNHEY and CDR2 SVGAGI. Trimming took 6 bases from V and 4 from J; bases not matched to a gene: 5. The CDR3 is 13 residues long. The CDR3 loop reads CASSPGGFTEAFF. The CDR3 DNA sequence: TGTGCCAGCAGCCCAGGGGGATTCACTGAAGCTTTCTTT.

The chain employs TRBV5-5 and TRBJ2-1, with TRBD2 matching 9 bases. The V gene end was trimmed by 6 bases and the J gene end by 5 bases; junction bases not matched to a gene: 12. The CDR3 spans 16 residues. Per the germline V gene, CDR1 is SGHKS and CDR2 is YYEKEE (reference sequence). In DNA form, the CDR3 reads TGTGCCAGCACCCTTCTCCCCAAGCGGGGGGACAATGAGCAGTTCTTC. It encodes CASTLLPKRGDNEQFF.

This chain joins TRBV7-6 and TRBJ1-2; TRBD1 aligns across 10 bases. After removal of 1 base from V and 9 bases from J, the junction contained 8 bases not matched to a gene. The CDR3 has 15 residues. CDR1 is SGHVS and CDR2 is FNYEAQ in the germline V gene. The CDR3 spells CASSLEGQGIGRYTF. The CDR3 bases are TGTGCCAGCAGCTTAGAGGGACAGGGGATCGGACGCTACACCTTC. The whole variable domain, remainder taken from reference TRBV7-6 and TRBJ1-2, is GAGVSQSPRYKVTKRGQDVALRCDPISGHVSLYWYRQALGQGPEFLTYFNYEAQQDKSGLPNDRFSAERPEGSISTLTIQRTEQRDSAMYRCASSLEGQGIGRYTFGSGTRLTVV.

The chain has TRBV3-1 (or the pseudogene TRBV3-2) and TRBJ1-1; TRBD1 aligns across 7 bases. Germline V gene data show CDR1 as LGHDT and CDR2 as YNNKEL (reference sequence). The V segment lost 4 bases and the J segment 0 bases; nucleotides outside the gene matches: 5. CDR3 length: 15 residues. The CDR3 here is CASSPQGILNTEAFF. In nucleotides, the CDR3 is TGTGCCAGCAGCCCACAGGGGATCCTGAACACTGAAGCTTTCTTT.

The chain is built from TRBV6-2 or TRBV6-3 and TRBJ1-2, with D maybe TRBD1 (5 bases). The V end lost 4 bases, the J end lost 6 bases, and 18 bases lay between the germline ends. Germline V lookup: CDR1 MNHEY, CDR2 SVGEGT. The CDR3 is 15 amino acids. The CDR3 coding sequence is TGTGCCAGCAGTTTCCCGGGGGGACTAGGGCATGGCTACACCTTC. Translation: CASSFPGGLGHGYTF.

V gene TRBV6-4 combines with J gene TRBJ2-7; TRBD2 is a possible D gene (6 bases). Trimming left V 5 bases short and J 7 bases short, with 15 bases between. CDR3 length: 13 residues. Germline loops: CDR1 MRHNA, CDR2 SNTAGT. CDR3 bases: TGTGCCAGCAGTCCGTGGGGAGGAGGGGAGCAGTACTTC. Protein sequence: CASSPWGGGEQYF.

On this clone: The same CDR3 also results from other DNA sequences found in this sample. The rearrangement links TRBV7-9 to TRBJ2-2, with D uncertain. V lost 3 bases, J lost 1 base, and 6 bases lay in between. The CDR3 contains 14 residues. Germline lookup yields CDR1 SEHNR and CDR2 FQNEAQ (reference sequence). The CDR3 coding sequence is TGTGCCAGCAGCTTGTCCGGGAACACCGGGGAGCTGTTTTTT. Protein: CASSLSGNTGELFF.

CDR3 protein: CASSRTSSQETQYF. The DNA for the CDR3 is TGCGCCAGCAGCCGGACTAGCTCCCAAGAGACCCAGTACTTC. V is TRBV5-1 and J is TRBJ2-5; TRBD2 aligns across 8 bases. This CDR3 has 14 residues. The ends lost 4 bases at V and 1 base at J; junction bases unmatched: 3. The germline V gene has CDR1 SGHRS and CDR2 YFSETQ.

The V call is TRBV6-4, the J call TRBJ2-7; D unclear. V was clipped by 4 bases and J by 4 bases, with 5 bases between them. This CDR3 is built from 11 residues. The V gene's germline CDR1 is MRHNA and CDR2 SNTAGT. CDR3 in DNA: TGTGCCAGCAGTGTAGAGTACGAGCAGTACTTC. It translates to CASSVEYEQYF.